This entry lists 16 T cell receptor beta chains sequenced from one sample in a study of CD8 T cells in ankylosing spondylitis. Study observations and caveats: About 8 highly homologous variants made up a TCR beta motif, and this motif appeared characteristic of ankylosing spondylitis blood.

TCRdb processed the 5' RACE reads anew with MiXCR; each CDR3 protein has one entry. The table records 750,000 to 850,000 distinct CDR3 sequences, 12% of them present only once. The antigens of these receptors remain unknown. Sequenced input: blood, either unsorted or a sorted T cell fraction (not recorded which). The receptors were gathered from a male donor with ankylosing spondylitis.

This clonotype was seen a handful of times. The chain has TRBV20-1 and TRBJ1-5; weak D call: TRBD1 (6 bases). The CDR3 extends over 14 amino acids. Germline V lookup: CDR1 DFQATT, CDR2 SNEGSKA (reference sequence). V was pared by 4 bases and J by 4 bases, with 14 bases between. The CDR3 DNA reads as TGCAGTGCTACCCCCTCGGGGGCTAATCAGCCCCAGCATTTT. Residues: CSATPSGANQPQHF.

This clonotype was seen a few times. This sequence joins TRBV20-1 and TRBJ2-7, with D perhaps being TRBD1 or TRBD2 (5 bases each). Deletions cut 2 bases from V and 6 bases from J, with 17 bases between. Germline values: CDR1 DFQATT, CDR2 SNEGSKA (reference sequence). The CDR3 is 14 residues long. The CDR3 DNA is TGCAGTGCTAGATTAAGGGACCGGGGTCGCGAGCAGTACTTC. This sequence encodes CSARLRDRGREQYF.

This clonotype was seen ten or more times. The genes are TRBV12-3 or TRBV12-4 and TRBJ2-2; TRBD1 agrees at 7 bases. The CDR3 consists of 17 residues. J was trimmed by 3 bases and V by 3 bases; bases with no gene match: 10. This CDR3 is CASSFLLGTADTGELFF. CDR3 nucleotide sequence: TGTGCCAGCAGTTTTTTGCTCGGGACAGCGGACACCGGGGAGCTGTTTTTT.

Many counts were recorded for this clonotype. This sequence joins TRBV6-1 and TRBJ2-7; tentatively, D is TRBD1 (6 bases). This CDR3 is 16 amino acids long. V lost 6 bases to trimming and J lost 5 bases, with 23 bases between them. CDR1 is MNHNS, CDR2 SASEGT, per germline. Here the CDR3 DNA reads TGTGCCAGCAGCCGCTTTCCGTATGGGGGCAAGAACGAGCAGTACTTC. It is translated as CASSRFPYGGKNEQYF.

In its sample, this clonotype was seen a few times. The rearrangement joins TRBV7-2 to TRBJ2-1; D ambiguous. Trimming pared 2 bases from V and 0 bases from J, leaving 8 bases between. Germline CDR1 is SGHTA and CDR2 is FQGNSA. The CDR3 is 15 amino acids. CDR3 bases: TGTGCCAGCAGCTTACAAGCGTTCTCCTACAATGAGCAGTTCTTC. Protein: CASSLQAFSYNEQFF.

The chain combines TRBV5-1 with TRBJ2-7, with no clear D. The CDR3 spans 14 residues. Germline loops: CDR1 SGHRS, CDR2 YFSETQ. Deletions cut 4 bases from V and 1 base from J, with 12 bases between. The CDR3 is CASSPTTSSYEQYF. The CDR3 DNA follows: TGCGCCAGCAGCCCAACGACAAGTTCCTACGAGCAGTACTTC. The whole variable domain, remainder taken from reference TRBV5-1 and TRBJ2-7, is KAGVTQTPRYLIKTRGQQVTLSCSPISGHRSVSWYQQTPGQGLQFLFEYFSETQRNKGNFPGRFSGRQFSNSRSEMNVSTLELGDSALYLCASSPTTSSYEQYFGPGTRLTVT.

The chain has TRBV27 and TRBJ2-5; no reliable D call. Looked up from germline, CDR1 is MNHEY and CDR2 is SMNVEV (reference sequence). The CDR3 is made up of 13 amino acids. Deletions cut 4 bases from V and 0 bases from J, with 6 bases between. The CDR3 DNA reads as TGTGCCAGCAGTTCCCCCAACCAAGAGACCCAGTACTTC. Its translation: CASSSPNQETQYF.

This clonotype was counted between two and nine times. The CDR3 sequence: CSARDRGGPTDTQYF. The CDR3 DNA sequence: TGCAGTGCTAGAGATAGGGGGGGACCAACAGATACGCAGTATTTT. The rearrangement uses TRBV20-1 and TRBJ2-3; D may be TRBD2 (7 bases). The germline gives CDR1 DFQATT, CDR2 SNEGSKA (reference sequence). CDR3 size: 15 residues. The V and J ends lost 0 bases and 3 bases respectively, with 13 bases between them.

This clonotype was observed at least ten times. The CDR3 protein is CSAPFRATDTQYF. In nucleotides, the CDR3 is TGCAGCGCTCCGTTCCGGGCAACAGATACGCAGTATTTT. This chain connects TRBV29-1 to TRBJ2-3; D ambiguous. The CDR3 loop spans 13 amino acids. V was cut by 7 bases and J by 3 bases, with 14 bases left in between. CDR1 and CDR2 (germline): SQVTM, ANQGSEA.

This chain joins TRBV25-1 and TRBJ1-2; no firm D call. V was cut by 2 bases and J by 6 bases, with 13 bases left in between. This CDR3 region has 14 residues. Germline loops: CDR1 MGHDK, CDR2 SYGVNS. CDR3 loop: CASSEGHQVDGYTF. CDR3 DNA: TGTGCCAGCAGTGAAGGCCACCAGGTGGATGGCTACACCTTC.

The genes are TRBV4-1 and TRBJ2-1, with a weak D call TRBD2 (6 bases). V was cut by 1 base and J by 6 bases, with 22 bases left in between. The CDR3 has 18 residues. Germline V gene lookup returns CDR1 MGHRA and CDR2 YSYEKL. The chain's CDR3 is CASSQVFSGPSRRNEQFF. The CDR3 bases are TGCGCCAGCAGCCAAGTTTTTAGCGGCCCCTCTAGGCGCAATGAGCAGTTCTTC.

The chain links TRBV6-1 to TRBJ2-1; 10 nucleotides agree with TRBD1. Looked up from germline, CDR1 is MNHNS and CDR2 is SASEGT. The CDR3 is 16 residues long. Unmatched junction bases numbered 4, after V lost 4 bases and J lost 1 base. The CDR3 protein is CASSVRTGGSYNEQFF. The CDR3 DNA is TGTGCCAGCAGTGTCCGGACAGGGGGTTCCTACAATGAGCAGTTCTTC.

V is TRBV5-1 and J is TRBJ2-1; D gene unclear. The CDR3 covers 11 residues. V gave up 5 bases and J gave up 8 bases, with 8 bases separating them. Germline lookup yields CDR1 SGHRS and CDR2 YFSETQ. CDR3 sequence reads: CASSGNYEQFF. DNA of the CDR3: TGCGCCAGCAGTGGTAACTATGAGCAGTTCTTC.

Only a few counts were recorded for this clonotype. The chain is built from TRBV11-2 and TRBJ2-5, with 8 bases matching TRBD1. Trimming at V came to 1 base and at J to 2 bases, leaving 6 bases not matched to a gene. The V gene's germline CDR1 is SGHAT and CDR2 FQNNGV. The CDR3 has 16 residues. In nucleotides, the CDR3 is TGTGCCAGCAGCTTAGGTCGGGGACAGGCACAAGAGACCCAGTACTTC. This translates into CASSLGRGQAQETQYF.

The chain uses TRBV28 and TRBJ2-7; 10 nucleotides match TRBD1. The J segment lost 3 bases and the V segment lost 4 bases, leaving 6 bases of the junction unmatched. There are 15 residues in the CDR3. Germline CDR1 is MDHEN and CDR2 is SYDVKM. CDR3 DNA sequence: TGTGCCAGCAGTTCCGGACAGGGGGGCCTCTACGAGCAGTACTTC. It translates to CASSSGQGGLYEQYF.

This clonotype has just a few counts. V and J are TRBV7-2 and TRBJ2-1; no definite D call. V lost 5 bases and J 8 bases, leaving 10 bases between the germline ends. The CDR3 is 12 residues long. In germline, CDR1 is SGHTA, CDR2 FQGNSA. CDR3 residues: CASSPNPYEQFF. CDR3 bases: TGTGCCAGCAGCCCTAACCCCTATGAGCAGTTCTTC.